The 9 T cell receptor beta chains reported below all come from one sample, sequenced in a study of tumor and adjacent non-tumor tissue in lung cancer. Three rounds of nested PCR, following a modified ARM-PCR protocol, produced the TCRbeta library. TCRdb recomputed calls from the multiplex PCR reads with MiXCR, one row per CDR3 protein. This sample has some 100,000 distinct CDR3 sequences; roughly 80% occur once, and the top ten carry 30% to 45%. RNA was extracted from bulk tissue without any cell sorting. Sequencing input: lung tumor tissue. The receptors shown here come from a woman aged 55-69 years with non-small cell lung cancer.

This clonotype has a handful of counts. The chain couples TRBV28 to TRBJ1-3; D is ambiguous. The CDR3 loop spans 13 amino acids. The V and J ends lost 6 bases and 4 bases respectively, with 10 bases between them. CDR1 MDHEN and CDR2 SYDVKM come from the germline V gene. The DNA for the CDR3 is TGTGCCAGCAGGAGACAATCCGGAAACACCATATATTTT. It codes for CASRRQSGNTIYF.

A note on this clonotype: The CDR3 does not close with the conserved phenylalanine or tryptophan, likely indicating a read error. Because the CDR3's place on the DNA is in doubt, the DNA is left out and the CDR3 is given as listed by TCRdb. V is TRBV6-6 and J is TRBJ2-2; the table gives TRBD1 as D, unverified against the DNA. The CDR3 spans 15 residues, counting both ends. Germline loops: CDR1 MNHNY, CDR2 SVGAGI (reference sequence). CDR3 protein: CASRPGQGGAGEPFL.

For this clonotype: The junction does not match germline at one end; this may be a read error. J is TRBJ1-6 and V is TRBV11-2; D remains ambiguous. Per germline, CDR1 SGHAT and CDR2 FQNNGV. This CDR3 contains 15 residues. The CDR3 DNA follows: TGTGCCAGCAGCTTACAACCCTGCCCTAATTCACCCCTTCACTTT. Translating gives CASSLQPCPNSPLHF.

Concerning this clonotype itself: Possible read error: a much larger clone is one base away. The gene calls are TRBV6-2 or TRBV6-3 and TRBJ1-3, with no clear D. Per germline, CDR1 MNHEY and CDR2 SVGEGT. CDR3 length: 13 residues. In DNA, the CDR3 is TGTGCCAGCAGGGTAGCTTCTGGAAGCACCATATATTTT. Protein product: CASRVASGSTIYF.

Worth noting for this clonotype: A much larger clonotype is one base distant, so this may be a read error. The rearrangement uses TRBV28 and TRBJ1-1; no definite D call. The V and J ends lost 10 bases and 1 base respectively, with 13 bases between them. The CDR3 extends over 13 amino acids. The germline CDR1 and CDR2 sequences are MDHEN and SYDVKM. The CDR3 DNA is TGTGCCACCACCTCGTGGGAGAACACTGAAGCTTTCTTT. Amino acid sequence: CATTSWENTEAFF.

The V and J genes are TRBV11-2 and TRBJ2-1; the match to TRBD2 covers 7 bases. The CDR3 loop spans 13 amino acids. CDR1 and CDR2 (germline): SGHAT, FQNNGV. After removal of 9 bases from V and 8 bases from J, the junction contained 10 bases not matched to a gene. As DNA, the CDR3 is TGTGCCAGTAGCGGGCGGATTCGCTATGAGCAGTTCTTC. It yields the protein CASSGRIRYEQFF. Supplemented by reference TRBV11-2 and TRBJ2-1, the full variable domain reads EAGVAQSPRYKIIEKRQSVAFWCNPISGHATLYWYQQILGQGPKLLIQFQNNGVVDDSQLPKDRFSAERLKGVDSTLKIQPAKLEDSAVYLCASSGRIRYEQFFGPGTRLTVL.

Points on this clonotype: This clone may be a read error of a much larger clone one base away. The V and J genes are TRBV10-2 and TRBJ2-2; 7 bases align to TRBD2. Germline V CDR1 and CDR2: WSHSY, SAAADI. The CDR3 runs 13 residues. After removal of 6 bases from V and 7 bases from J, the junction contained 5 bases not matched to a gene. CDR3 bases: TGCGCCAGCAGGACGGGAGGAATCGGGGAGCTGTTTTTT. Translated: CASRTGGIGELFF.

To note about this clonotype: Here the CDR3 omits its conserved ending phenylalanine or tryptophan, so a read error is the likely source. This rearrangement joins TRBV7-9 to TRBJ2-7; 11 bases are shared with TRBD2. Germline trimming cut 3 bases from V and 6 bases from J; bases unmatched to any gene: 7. The germline CDR1 and CDR2 sequences are SEHNR and FQNEAQ (reference sequence). CDR3 length: 15 amino acids. CDR3 amino acids: CASSFMTTSGAEQYI. The CDR3 DNA is TGTGCCAGCAGCTTCATGACGACTAGCGGGGCCGAGCAGTACATC.

In its sample, this clonotype was seen once. An end of the junction differs from the germline gene, which may be a read error. The chain is built from TRBV20-1 and TRBJ2-3; 13 nucleotides align to TRBD2. Looked up from germline, CDR1 is DFQATT and CDR2 is SNEGSKA (reference sequence). The CDR3 covers 18 residues. CDR3 residues: CSPRDPTGTSGITDTQYF. In DNA form, the CDR3 reads TGCAGTCCTAGAGATCCGACCGGGACTAGCGGGATCACAGATACGCAGTATTTT.